What follows are 31 T cell receptor beta chains derived from one specimen sequenced in a study of CD8 T cells in Susac syndrome. An amount of RNA that ranged from 0.5 to 1 ug was reverse transcribed with random hexamers. TCRdb passed the immunoSEQ multiplex PCR reads through MiXCR, listing each CDR3 protein once. This sample has roughly 150,000 distinct CDR3 sequences, with roughly 94% found just once. The sequenced sample was CD4+ T cells from PBMCs. All receptors derive from a human donor in good health.

The chain links TRBV30 to TRBJ2-3; no clear D gene. CDR1 GTSNPN and CDR2 SVGIG come from the germline V gene (reference sequence). V shed 2 bases and J shed 0 bases, with 3 bases lying between them. The CDR3 is 12 amino acids. The DNA of the CDR3 is TGTGCCTGGAGTCAAAGCACAGATACGCAGTATTTT. Protein: CAWSQSTDTQYF.

A single count supports this clonotype. The chain recombines TRBV28 with TRBJ2-7; TRBD1 might be the D (6 bases). The V gene's germline CDR1 is MDHEN and CDR2 SYDVKM. Trimming removed 4 bases at V and 5 bases at J, with 21 bases between. There are 16 residues in the CDR3. The CDR3 DNA reads as TGTGCCAGCAGTTCTAGCAGCAGGGGATTTTCGGACGAGCAGTACTTC. It yields the protein CASSSSSRGFSDEQYF.

The chain couples TRBV20-1 to TRBJ2-7; no clear D. The CDR3 has 11 residues. From germline, CDR1 is DFQATT and CDR2 SNEGSKA (reference sequence). The CDR3 reads CSTTDVYEQYF. The CDR3 DNA follows: TGCAGCACTACCGATGTCTACGAGCAGTACTTC.

The V and J genes are TRBV6-5 and TRBJ2-1, with 10 bases aligning to TRBD2. Germline V gene data show CDR1 as MNHEY and CDR2 as SVGAGI. V lost 2 bases and J lost 9; bases outside the gene matches: 7. The CDR3 spans 15 residues. The CDR3 here is CASSYRAGGPAEQFF. The CDR3 nucleotides are TGTGCCAGCAGTTACCGAGCGGGGGGGCCAGCTGAGCAGTTCTTC.

This rearrangement joins TRBV6-6 to TRBJ2-5; TRBD1 matches at 7 bases. Germline V gene sequence: CDR1 MNHNY, CDR2 SVGAGI (reference sequence). After removal of 7 bases from V and 7 bases from J, the junction contained 9 bases not matched to a gene. The CDR3 contains 13 residues. This CDR3 is CASTIDRVGTQYF. Written as DNA, the CDR3 is TGTGCCAGCACCATTGACAGGGTGGGGACCCAGTACTTC.

The rearrangement joins TRBV7-9 to TRBJ2-7; D ambiguous. V lost 5 bases and J 5 bases, leaving 7 bases between the germline ends. CDR3 length: 11 residues. Germline CDR1 reads SEHNR; CDR2 reads FQNEAQ (reference sequence). In nucleotides, the CDR3 is TGTGCCAGCAGCCCGCCCCACGAGCAGTACTTC. Translating it yields CASSPPHEQYF.

V gene TRBV30 combines with J gene TRBJ1-1; D is perhaps TRBD1 (5 bases). Germline CDR1 reads GTSNPN; CDR2 reads SVGIG (reference sequence). The CDR3 has 11 amino acids. Deletions cut 4 bases from V and 6 bases from J, with 9 bases between. The CDR3 protein is CAWILRAEAFF. The CDR3 DNA sequence: TGTGCCTGGATACTCAGGGCTGAAGCTTTCTTT.

The rearrangement joins TRBV24-1 to TRBJ2-6, with D tentatively TRBD2 (8 bases). CDR1 and CDR2 (germline): KGHDR, SFDVKD. The CDR3 length is 20 residues. V lost 2 bases to trimming and J lost 0 bases, with 19 bases between them. The chain's CDR3 is CATSDSGRDRSYSGANVLTF. DNA of the CDR3: TGTGCCACCAGTGATTCCGGGAGGGACAGATCATACTCTGGGGCCAACGTCCTGACTTTC.

The rearrangement links TRBV7-9 to TRBJ2-3, with TRBD2 matching 9 bases. Germline loops: CDR1 SEHNR, CDR2 FQNEAQ (reference sequence). The J segment lost 0 bases and the V segment lost 2 bases, leaving 3 bases of the junction unmatched. There are 16 residues in the CDR3. DNA of the CDR3: TGTGCCAGCAGCTTATTCACTAGCGGGAGCACAGATACGCAGTATTTT. Its translation is CASSLFTSGSTDTQYF.

The V and J genes are TRBV5-1 and TRBJ2-5; a weak D match, TRBD2 (5 bases). V gave up 4 bases and J gave up 3 bases, with 16 bases separating them. CDR3 length: 15 residues. In germline, CDR1 is SGHRS, CDR2 YFSETQ. The CDR3, as DNA: TGCGCCAGCAGCCCAGGTCTGGGAGATAAAGAGACCCAGTACTTC. Amino acid sequence: CASSPGLGDKETQYF.

This chain links TRBV28 with TRBJ2-7; D not resolved. The germline V gene encodes CDR1 MDHEN and CDR2 SYDVKM. The CDR3 covers 16 residues. The V end was cut by 3 bases, the J end by 2 bases, with 17 bases between. This CDR3 is CASSFSPKLSTYEQYF. The CDR3 coding sequence is TGTGCCAGCAGTTTTTCCCCCAAACTGTCGACCTACGAGCAGTACTTC.

This chain joins TRBV3-1 and TRBJ2-4, with a weak D call TRBD1 (6 bases). Germline CDR1 is LGHDT and CDR2 is YNNKEL (reference sequence). Between the trimmed V and J ends, which lost 1 base and 11 bases, there was a span of 21 bases. The CDR3 length is 16 residues. The DNA of the CDR3 is TGTGCCAGCAGCCAAGTAGCCCCGGGACATCGGATGGTTCAGTACTTC. Protein: CASSQVAPGHRMVQYF.

This clonotype appeared once. The J gene is TRBJ2-1, the V gene TRBV27; either TRBD1 or TRBD2 may supply D (5 bases each). Germline V gene data show CDR1 as MNHEY and CDR2 as SMNVEV (reference sequence). The CDR3 length is 13 residues. V shed 6 bases and J shed 7 bases, with 13 bases lying between them. The CDR3 sequence: CASSRSGRNEQFF. DNA for the CDR3: TGTGCCAGCAGCCGATCGGGACGAAATGAGCAGTTCTTC.

The V gene is TRBV10-3, the J gene TRBJ2-2, with D possibly TRBD2 on 6 matching bases. Per the germline V gene, CDR1 is ENHRY and CDR2 is SYGVKD. The CDR3 extends over 15 amino acids. With 0 bases removed from V and 3 bases from J, the gap between germline ends came to 8 bases. Written as DNA, the CDR3 is TGTGCCATCAGTGAGTCAAGCGGGCACACCGGGGAGCTGTTTTTT. As protein: CAISESSGHTGELFF.

The rearrangement uses TRBV7-2 and TRBJ2-5; D may correspond to TRBD1 or TRBD2 (5 bases each). The germline gives CDR1 SGHTA, CDR2 FQGNSA. The CDR3 is 15 residues long. Trimming removed 3 bases at V and 5 bases at J, with 16 bases between. CDR3 in amino acids: CASSFLGAREETQYF. CDR3 nucleotide sequence: TGTGCCAGCAGCTTCCTCGGGGCCCGAGAGGAGACCCAGTACTTC.

The chain combines TRBV7-2 with TRBJ2-1; possible D gene TRBD2, 6 bases. The germline V gene has CDR1 SGHTA and CDR2 FQGNSA. Trimming took off 5 bases at V and 10 bases at J, with 15 bases between the two ends. CDR3 length equals 13 residues. This CDR3 is CASSTRRATEQFF. CDR3 bases: TGTGCCAGCAGCACAAGGAGGGCTACGGAGCAGTTCTTC.

This rearrangement joins TRBV7-2 to TRBJ2-5; 8 nucleotides agree with TRBD1. The CDR3 spans 16 residues. The V and J ends lost 5 bases and 0 bases, in that order; junction bases with no gene match: 8. Germline-derived CDR1 and CDR2 are SGHTA and FQGNSA. This CDR3 reads CASSLGTGLYQETQYF. Written as DNA, the CDR3 is TGTGCCAGCAGCCTCGGGACAGGCCTCTACCAAGAGACCCAGTACTTC. The full variable domain, rest sourced from reference TRBV7-2 and TRBJ2-5, is GAGVSQSPSNKVTEKGKDVELRCDPISGHTALYWYRQSLGQGLEFLIYFQGNSAPDKSGLPSDRFSAERTGGSVSTLTIQRTQQEDSAVYLCASSLGTGLYQETQYFGPGTRLLVL.

This chain links TRBV3-1 with TRBJ2-7; 7 nucleotides align to TRBD2. The CDR3 has 12 amino acids. The V gene end was trimmed by 3 bases and the J gene end by 7 bases; junction bases not matched to a gene: 3. CDR1 and CDR2 (germline): LGHDT, YNNKEL (reference sequence). For the CDR3, the DNA is TGTGCCAGCAGCCAGGGAGCGGGGGAGCAGTACTTC. Protein sequence: CASSQGAGEQYF.

This chain uses TRBV2 with TRBJ2-5, with no clear D. Germline V gene lookup returns CDR1 SNHLY and CDR2 FYNNEI. V lost 2 bases to trimming and J lost 4 bases, with 2 bases between them. CDR3 size: 11 residues. The CDR3 coding sequence is TGTGCCAGCAGTGAATCAGAGACCCAGTACTTC. As protein: CASSESETQYF.

As DNA, the CDR3 is TGTGCCTGGATGAGGGGACCGGGCACTGAAGCTTTCTTT. Its translation is CAWMRGPGTEAFF. The chain joins TRBV30 to TRBJ1-1; a possible D gene is TRBD1 (5 bases). This CDR3 is built from 13 residues. V was cut by 4 bases and J by 4 bases, with 13 bases left in between. Germline V gene data show CDR1 as GTSNPN and CDR2 as SVGIG (reference sequence).

This clonotype occurred a few times. Here the CDR3 reads CASSWTGNQPQHF. In DNA form, the CDR3 reads TGTGCCAGCAGTTGGACAGGGAATCAGCCCCAGCATTTT. The chain uses TRBV6-2 or TRBV6-3 and TRBJ1-5, with 8 bases lining up with TRBD1. The CDR3 contains 13 residues. Looked up from germline, CDR1 is MNHEY and CDR2 is SVGEGT. J gave up 4 bases and V 4 bases, and 0 bases lay outside the gene matches.

V is TRBV9 and J is TRBJ2-1; no clear D. V was trimmed by 4 bases and J by 5 bases, leaving 16 bases between them. The CDR3 is 15 amino acids. Germline CDR1 SGDLS, CDR2 YYNGEE. The CDR3 DNA reads as TGTGCCAGCAGCATAAGACATAGCAGCGACAATGAGCAGTTCTTC. Its translation is CASSIRHSSDNEQFF.

This clonotype showed up just a few times. This rearrangement joins TRBV11-2 to TRBJ1-2, with a weak D call TRBD1 (5 bases). Trimming shortened V by 1 base and J by 0 bases, and 15 bases separated the two germline ends. Germline CDR1 and CDR2: SGHAT and FQNNGV. CDR3 length equals 17 residues. CDR3 nucleotide sequence: TGTGCCAGCAGCTTAGGTGGAATCACCAGGGCTAACTATGGCTACACCTTC. It specifies CASSLGGITRANYGYTF.

This clonotype occurred a few times. The chain is built from TRBV12-3 or TRBV12-4 and TRBJ1-5; D possibly corresponds to TRBD1 (5 bases). V lost 8 bases, J lost 5 bases, and 16 bases lay in between. This CDR3 has 14 residues. The CDR3 nucleotides are TGTGCCAGCCTCCTGTCGGGGGGGGATCAGCCCCAGCATTTT. It is translated as CASLLSGGDQPQHF.

This clonotype showed up just a few times. This rearrangement joins TRBV7-9 to TRBJ2-7, with 11 nucleotides matching TRBD1. Germline V gene data show CDR1 as SEHNR and CDR2 as FQNEAQ (reference sequence). V was clipped by 5 bases and J by 9 bases; unmatched bases: 12. The CDR3 runs to 15 residues. The CDR3 DNA sequence: TGTGCCAGCAGCCCATCCGGGACAGGGGGAGAAGTGCAGTACTTC. Translation: CASSPSGTGGEVQYF.

There are a few counts of this clonotype. J is TRBJ2-2 and V is TRBV2, with TRBD2 as a possible D gene (6 bases). The CDR3 is 13 amino acids. Germline V lookup: CDR1 SNHLY, CDR2 FYNNEI. The germline V and J ends were trimmed by 7 bases and 9 bases, with 15 bases remaining between them. CDR3 in DNA: TGTGCCAGCACGGCTGAACGGGGGTGGGAGCTGTTTTTT. This codes for CASTAERGWELFF. The full variable domain, in which reference TRBV2 and TRBJ2-2 provide the parts outside the CDR3, is EPEVTQTPSHQVTQMGQEVILRCVPISNHLYFYWYRQILGQKVEFLVSFYNNEISEKSEIFDDQFSVERPDGSNFTLKIRSTKLEDSAMYFCASTAERGWELFFGEGSRLTVL.

J is TRBJ1-3 and V is TRBV20-1; 10 bases are a match to TRBD1. The V segment lost 1 base and the J segment 0 bases; nucleotides outside the gene matches: 12. Germline V lookup: CDR1 DFQATT, CDR2 SNEGSKA (reference sequence). The CDR3 runs 19 residues. In DNA form, the CDR3 reads TGCAGTGCTAGAGGCCGGGACAGGGGAGGCATGTCCTCTGGAAACACCATATATTTT. This codes for CSARGRDRGGMSSGNTIYF.

The genes are TRBV20-1 and TRBJ1-1, with a possible D match to TRBD1 (5 bases). The CDR3 is made up of 14 amino acids. CDR1 is DFQATT, CDR2 SNEGSKA, per germline (reference sequence). The V end lost 4 bases, the J end lost 7 bases, and 19 bases lay between the germline ends. CDR3 in amino acids: CSAKDPGGGNEAFF. The CDR3 DNA reads as TGCAGTGCTAAAGATCCGGGGGGAGGCAATGAAGCTTTCTTT.

The rearrangement uses TRBV2 and TRBJ1-4, with a weak D call TRBD1 (6 bases). CDR3 size: 14 residues. Germline CDR1 SNHLY, CDR2 FYNNEI. V was trimmed by 3 bases and J by 6 bases, leaving 11 bases between them. Here the CDR3 reads CASSDRAGDEKLFF. The CDR3 coding sequence is TGTGCCAGCAGTGATCGGGCAGGGGATGAAAAACTGTTTTTT. Using reference TRBV2 and TRBJ1-4 for the parts outside the CDR3, the full variable domain is EPEVTQTPSHQVTQMGQEVILRCVPISNHLYFYWYRQILGQKVEFLVSFYNNEISEKSEIFDDQFSVERPDGSNFTLKIRSTKLEDSAMYFCASSDRAGDEKLFFGSGTQLSVL.

This clonotype is a singleton in its sample. V and J are TRBV29-1 and TRBJ1-4, with a weak D call TRBD1 (6 bases). Germline V CDR1 and CDR2: SQVTM, ANQGSEA. Trimming took off 4 bases at V and 4 bases at J, with 25 bases between the two ends. This CDR3 contains 18 residues. Here the CDR3 reads CSVGMGGAEWGINEKLFF. CDR3 sequence (DNA): TGCAGCGTTGGAATGGGGGGCGCAGAGTGGGGGATTAATGAAAAACTGTTTTTT.

The CDR3, as DNA: TGTGCCAGCAGCTTGGAGGTTAGCCAGAGCGAAGATACGCAGTATTTT. Its protein is CASSLEVSQSEDTQYF. The chain combines TRBV5-4 with TRBJ2-3; D ambiguous. V lost 0 bases and J 5 bases, leaving 16 bases between the germline ends. Germline values: CDR1 SGHNT, CDR2 YYREEE (reference sequence). The CDR3 is 16 residues long.